This T cell receptor beta chain was profiled in a study of blood T cell repertoires in COVID-19. Original processing notes: Nucleated cell counts were estimated from reference gene primer amplification. The protocol was immunoSEQ multiplex PCR, while the TCRdb copy is restricted to in-frame clones and leaves out a portion. The DNA was the basis for D and trimming; V, J and clone size are from that table. This sample has about 210,000 clones; approximately 80% occur once, and the top ten carry about 7.8%. V was trimmed by 4 bases and J by 8 bases, leaving 8 bases between them. The CDR3 length is 11 residues. CDR1 and CDR2 from the germline V gene are MDHEN and SYDVKM.

The V call is TRBV28, the J call TRBJ1-2; D unresolved. Sequencing was performed on peripheral blood. The source is a woman aged 80 or over with COVID-19, enrolled during active disease. CDR3 region: CASSSRGGYTF. The CDR3 region has the DNA TGTGCCAGCAGTTCCCGGGGAGGCTACACCTTC.